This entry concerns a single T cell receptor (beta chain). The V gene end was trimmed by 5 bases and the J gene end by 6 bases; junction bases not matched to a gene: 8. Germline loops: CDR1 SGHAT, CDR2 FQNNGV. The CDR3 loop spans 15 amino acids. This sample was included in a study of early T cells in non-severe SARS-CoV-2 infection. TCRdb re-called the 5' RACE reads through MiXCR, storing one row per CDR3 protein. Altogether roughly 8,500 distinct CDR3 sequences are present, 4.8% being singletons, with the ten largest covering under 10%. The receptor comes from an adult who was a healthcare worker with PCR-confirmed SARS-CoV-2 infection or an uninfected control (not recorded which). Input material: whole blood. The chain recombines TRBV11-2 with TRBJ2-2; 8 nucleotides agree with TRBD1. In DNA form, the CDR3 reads TGTGCCAGCAGCATTTATCAGGGGGCCTCCGGGGAGCTGTTTTTT. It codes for CASSIYQGASGELFF.